Following are 29 T cell receptor beta chains from one sample sequenced in a study of HIV-infected patients and healthy controls (dated by TCRdb to about 2014). Whole blood was used without fractionating the cells, so the repertoire represented all peripheral T cells without sorting. Libraries were prepared through 5' RACE. The listed sequencing device is Illumina MiSeq. Using SuperScript III with primers targeting the alpha and beta constant regions, approximately 450 ng of RNA was reverse transcribed. Separate alpha and beta chain libraries were generated by chain-specific third strand synthesis with multiplexing indices. TCRdb passed the public sequencing reads through fastp at Q25 and MiXCR, retaining productive beta sequences. Here each entry gathers all rows of one CDR3 protein and keeps the most common genes and DNA. The sample includes some 25,000 distinct CDR3 sequences, with under 9.5% observed a single time. Of the sample, approximately 4% falls within the top ten clones.

The sequenced material came from blood. All receptors come from an adult in good health.

Many counts were recorded for this clonotype. The CDR3 is CASSLTGANTDTQYF. Here the CDR3 DNA reads TGTGCCAGCAGTTTGACAGGGGCCAACACAGATACGCAGTATTTT. The rearrangement uses TRBV27 and TRBJ2-3; 8 nucleotides match TRBD1. Germline assignment: CDR1 MNHEY and CDR2 SMNVEV (reference sequence). With 3 bases clipped from V and 2 bases from J, the junction kept 4 bases outside the gene matches. This CDR3 has 15 amino acids.

Many counts were recorded for this clonotype. The chain couples TRBV6-1 to TRBJ2-5; TRBD2 is a possible D gene (5 bases). V lost 7 bases to trimming and J lost 7 bases, with 16 bases between them. Germline CDR1 reads MNHNS; CDR2 reads SASEGT. The CDR3 has 13 residues. In DNA form, the CDR3 reads TGTGCCAGCAATCTGAGGGAGCCGACGACCCAGTACTTC. Its translation is CASNLREPTTQYF.

In its sample, this clonotype was seen many times. J is TRBJ1-5 and V is TRBV11-2, with 10 bases fitting TRBD1. CDR1 SGHAT and CDR2 FQNNGV come from the germline V gene. CDR3 size: 14 residues. V lost 8 bases and J lost 0; bases outside the gene matches: 1. DNA for the CDR3: TGTGCCAGCGGGACAGGGGTTAGCAATCAGCCCCAGCATTTT. Amino acid sequence: CASGTGVSNQPQHF.

V gene TRBV6-6 combines with J gene TRBJ1-4; 7 nucleotides line up with TRBD1. Losses at the gene ends were 7 bases for V and 8 bases for J; bases not matched to a gene: 7. Per the germline V gene, CDR1 is MNHNY and CDR2 is SVGAGI (reference sequence). The length of the CDR3 is 13 residues. The CDR3 region has the DNA TGTGCCAGCATGGGGACAGCAGGAGAAAAACTGTTTTTT. It is translated as CASMGTAGEKLFF.

This clonotype was counted ten times or more. The V gene is TRBV7-9, the J gene TRBJ1-1; D is possibly TRBD1 (5 bases). The CDR3 sequence is 13 residues long. The V and J ends lost 2 bases and 5 bases respectively, with 9 bases between them. Germline assignment: CDR1 SEHNR and CDR2 FQNEAQ (reference sequence). The CDR3 here is CASSLSGVTEAFF. In DNA form, the CDR3 reads TGTGCCAGCAGCTTATCGGGGGTGACTGAAGCTTTCTTT. The whole variable domain, remainder taken from reference TRBV7-9 and TRBJ1-1, is DTGVSQNPRHKITKRGQNVTFRCDPISEHNRLYWYRQTLGQGPEFLTYFQNEAQLEKSRLLSDRFSAERPKGSFSTLEIQRTEQGDSAMYLCASSLSGVTEAFFGQGTRLTVV.

There are many counts of this clonotype. This chain connects TRBV7-2 to TRBJ1-5; D uncertain. Between the trimmed V and J ends, which lost 1 base and 3 bases, there was a span of 10 bases. This CDR3 region has 15 residues. Germline loops: CDR1 SGHTA, CDR2 FQGNSA. The CDR3 spells CASSLGAANNQPQHF. CDR3 in DNA: TGTGCCAGCAGCTTAGGGGCAGCGAACAATCAGCCCCAGCATTTT.

This clonotype has ten or more counts. This sequence joins TRBV20-1 and TRBJ1-5; possibly TRBD1 for D (5 bases). V lost 2 bases and J lost 6, with 8 bases in between. Germline values: CDR1 DFQATT, CDR2 SNEGSKA (reference sequence). The CDR3 length is 12 residues. This chain's CDR3 is CSARPGTQPQHF. The CDR3 nucleotides are TGCAGTGCTAGACCCGGGACTCAGCCCCAGCATTTT.

This clonotype has at least ten counts. The chain combines TRBV7-2 with TRBJ2-5; D gene uncertain. Between the trimmed V and J ends, which lost 1 base and 0 bases, there was a span of 9 bases. The germline V gene encodes CDR1 SGHTA and CDR2 FQGNSA. The CDR3 has 15 residues. CDR3 in DNA: TGTGCCAGCAGCTTAGGGGCCCCGTACCAAGAGACCCAGTACTTC. This gives the protein CASSLGAPYQETQYF.

This clonotype has a handful of counts. The gene calls are TRBV12-3 or TRBV12-4 and TRBJ2-3; 12 bases line up with TRBD2. The CDR3 runs 16 residues. The trim removed 7 bases at V and 3 bases at J, leaving 8 bases unmatched. The CDR3: CASTPGLAGGTDTQYF. CDR3 sequence (DNA): TGTGCCAGCACCCCAGGGCTAGCGGGGGGGACAGATACGCAGTATTTT.

In its sample, this clonotype was seen many times. The chain links TRBV12-3 or TRBV12-4 to TRBJ2-7, with D tentatively TRBD1 (7 bases). The CDR3 contains 16 residues. Trimming removed 3 bases at V and 2 bases at J, with 17 bases between. The CDR3 sequence: CASSLAVPGGPYEQYF. The CDR3 DNA reads as TGTGCCAGCAGTTTGGCTGTTCCAGGGGGGCCCTACGAGCAGTACTTC.

This clonotype was picked up one time. The rearrangement links TRBV19 to TRBJ2-2; TRBD2 is a possible D gene (5 bases). Germline values: CDR1 LNHDA, CDR2 SQIVND (reference sequence). The ends were cut back, 7 bases at V and 0 bases at J, with 12 bases in the middle. This CDR3 has 15 residues. CDR3 nucleotide sequence: TGTGCCAGTACCCCCGACGGGGCGAACACCGGGGAGCTGTTTTTT. It specifies CASTPDGANTGELFF. Full variable domain (outside the CDR3, taken from reference TRBV19 and TRBJ2-2): DGGITQSPKYLFRKEGQNVTLSCEQNLNHDAMYWYRQDPGQGLRLIYYSQIVNDFQKGDIAEGYSVSREKKESFPLTVTSAQKNPTAFYLCASTPDGANTGELFFGEGSRLTVL.

Ten or more counts support this clonotype. The chain uses TRBV11-2 and TRBJ1-1, with unresolved D. Between the trimmed V and J ends, which lost 3 bases and 1 base, there was a span of 3 bases. Germline V gene lookup returns CDR1 SGHAT and CDR2 FQNNGV. This CDR3 spans 12 amino acids. The CDR3 is CASSFKNTEAFF. The CDR3 coding sequence is TGTGCCAGCAGCTTCAAGAACACTGAAGCTTTCTTT.

This clonotype has ten or more counts. V is TRBV11-1 and J is TRBJ2-3, with TRBD1 matching 7 bases. The CDR3 has 13 amino acids. From germline, CDR1 is SGHAT and CDR2 FQDESV (reference sequence). Losses at the gene ends were 10 bases for V and 6 bases for J; bases not matched to a gene: 10. CDR3 residues: CATPSGGTDTQYF. The CDR3 coding sequence is TGTGCCACCCCCTCAGGGGGTACGGATACGCAGTATTTT.

This clonotype was detected only a few times. The chain has TRBV29-1 and TRBJ2-5; 8 bases are a match to TRBD1. The V and J ends lost 3 bases and 5 bases, in that order; junction bases with no gene match: 11. Germline V gene sequence: CDR1 SQVTM, CDR2 ANQGSEA. This CDR3 contains 15 residues. Written as DNA, the CDR3 is TGCAGCGTTGATCCCCTTGCCAGGGGGCAGGAGACCCAGTACTTC. It translates to CSVDPLARGQETQYF.

The chain recombines TRBV7-2 with TRBJ1-2; D remains ambiguous. This CDR3 region has 14 residues. The V and J ends lost 2 bases and 7 bases respectively, with 14 bases between them. CDR1 is SGHTA, CDR2 FQGNSA, per germline. CDR3 in amino acids: CASSLYEGLSGYTF. For the CDR3, the DNA is TGTGCCAGCAGCTTATACGAAGGTCTTAGTGGCTACACCTTC. Full variable domain (remainder filled in from reference TRBV7-2 and TRBJ1-2): GAGVSQSPSNKVTEKGKDVELRCDPISGHTALYWYRQSLGQGLEFLIYFQGNSAPDKSGLPSDRFSAERTGGSVSTLTIQRTQQEDSAVYLCASSLYEGLSGYTFGSGTRLTVV.

This clonotype has more than one count but fewer than ten. V is TRBV6-6 and J is TRBJ2-3; the match to TRBD2 covers 10 bases. The germline CDR1 and CDR2 sequences are MNHNY and SVGAGI (reference sequence). J lost 4 bases, V lost 6 bases, and 10 bases had no gene match. CDR3 length: 16 residues. The CDR3 loop is CASSQKAGGRPDTQYF. DNA of the CDR3: TGTGCCAGCAGCCAAAAAGCGGGGGGGCGTCCAGATACGCAGTATTTT.

This clonotype was detected ten times or more. The rearrangement links TRBV25-1 to TRBJ1-1; 9 bases agree with TRBD1. This CDR3 contains 14 residues. Germline lookup yields CDR1 MGHDK and CDR2 SYGVNS. V shed 1 base, J shed 4 bases, and the junction held 1 base outside the gene matches. The CDR3 DNA follows: TGTGCCAGCAGTGAATTGGGACAGGGCACTGAAGCTTTCTTT. It codes for CASSELGQGTEAFF.

This clonotype was recorded at least ten times. This rearrangement joins TRBV4-2 to TRBJ2-7; perhaps TRBD1 as D (5 bases). The CDR3 consists of 13 residues. V was cut by 4 bases and J by 5 bases, with 12 bases left in between. From germline, CDR1 is LGHNA and CDR2 YNFKEQ. CDR3 sequence reads: CASSPRVRNEQYF. The CDR3 bases are TGTGCCAGCAGCCCCAGGGTTAGGAACGAGCAGTACTTC.

This clonotype was detected only a few times. The CDR3 spells CASSFEGIAYEQYF. In DNA, the CDR3 is TGCGCCAGCAGCTTCGAAGGAATAGCCTACGAGCAGTACTTC. V and J are TRBV5-1 and TRBJ2-7; D is unclear. Trimming removed 2 bases from V and 2 bases from J, with 11 bases in between. CDR1 is SGHRS and CDR2 is YFSETQ in the germline V gene. CDR3 length equals 14 residues.

There are many counts of this clonotype. The rearrangement links TRBV11-2 to TRBJ2-1; D uncertain. Deletions cut 5 bases from V and 2 bases from J, with 13 bases between. The CDR3 has 15 amino acids. Germline lookup yields CDR1 SGHAT and CDR2 FQNNGV. CDR3 DNA sequence: TGTGCCAGCAGCACGTGGGGTCCCCCCTACAATGAGCAGTTCTTC. The encoded protein is CASSTWGPPYNEQFF.

This clonotype came up once. The gene calls are TRBV19 and TRBJ2-6; weak D call: TRBD1 (6 bases). CDR3 size: 16 residues. The germline V gene has CDR1 LNHDA and CDR2 SQIVND (reference sequence). V was clipped by 5 bases and J by 4 bases, with 15 bases between them. The CDR3 here is CASSLTYRAGANVLTF. Here the CDR3 DNA reads TGTGCCAGTAGTCTAACCTACAGGGCCGGGGCCAACGTCCTGACTTTC.

This clonotype appeared many times. The chain uses TRBV5-1 and TRBJ1-2; TRBD1 might be the D (6 bases). This CDR3 spans 14 amino acids. CDR1 and CDR2 (germline): SGHRS, YFSETQ. Trimming took off 4 bases at V and 1 base at J, with 11 bases between the two ends. CDR3 in amino acids: CASSPRTDNYGYTF. CDR3 in DNA: TGCGCCAGCAGCCCCCGGACAGATAACTATGGCTACACCTTC.

This chain connects TRBV20-1 to TRBJ2-5; 8 bases are shared with TRBD2. Germline V CDR1 and CDR2: DFQATT, SNEGSKA (reference sequence). CDR3 length: 13 amino acids. With V trimmed by 5 bases and J by 5 bases, 7 bases remained unmatched. DNA for the CDR3: TGCAGTGCTGGGCGGACTAGCCGCGAGACCCAGTACTTC. Translated, it gives CSAGRTSRETQYF.

Ten or more counts support this clonotype. The V gene is TRBV11-2, the J gene TRBJ1-1; D call uncertain. Trimming left V 7 bases short and J 5 bases short, with 17 bases between. This CDR3 comprises 14 residues. Germline CDR1 SGHAT, CDR2 FQNNGV. The CDR3, as DNA: TGTGCCAGCAAACCCCCGGGGAAGTGGACTGAAGCTTTCTTT. Translated: CASKPPGKWTEAFF.

The count of this clonotype is one. J is TRBJ1-5 and V is TRBV25-1; 10 nucleotides line up with TRBD1. Germline V gene data show CDR1 as MGHDK and CDR2 as SYGVNS. This CDR3 is 16 amino acids long. V dropped 3 bases and J dropped 4; count of bases not matched to a gene: 6. The CDR3 spells CASSEPGQGTNQPQHF. The CDR3 coding sequence is TGTGCCAGCAGTGAGCCGGGACAGGGGACGAATCAGCCCCAGCATTTT. The whole variable domain, filled in from reference TRBV25-1 and TRBJ1-5, reads EADIYQTPRYLVIGTGKKITLECSQTMGHDKMYWYQQDPGMELHLIHYSYGVNSTEKGDLSSESTVSRIRTEHFPLTLESARPSHTSQYLCASSEPGQGTNQPQHFGDGTRLSIL.

The chain links TRBV19 to TRBJ1-1; tentative D call: TRBD1 (6 bases). Germline loops: CDR1 LNHDA, CDR2 SQIVND (reference sequence). The V gene lost 7 bases and the J gene lost 5 bases, with 20 bases spanning the gap. The CDR3 loop spans 15 amino acids. CDR3: CASTPPGGLGTEAFF. CDR3 DNA: TGTGCCAGTACCCCCCCGGGGGGCTTGGGGACTGAAGCTTTCTTT.

At least ten counts were recorded for this clonotype. The gene calls are TRBV3-1 and TRBJ1-2; D gene unclear. This CDR3 is built from 14 residues. The germline V gene has CDR1 LGHDT and CDR2 YNNKEL (reference sequence). V lost 0 bases and J 2 bases, leaving 7 bases between the germline ends. In nucleotides, the CDR3 is TGTGCCAGCAGCCAAGATCCACAGAACTATGGCTACACCTTC. Translating it yields CASSQDPQNYGYTF.

This clonotype was recorded at least ten times. The chain carries TRBV12-3 or TRBV12-4 and TRBJ1-1; maybe TRBD1 (6 bases). V lost 8 bases and J 5 bases, leaving 18 bases between the germline ends. This CDR3 contains 14 residues. The CDR3 loop reads CASSQGGAGTEAFF. CDR3 sequence (DNA): TGTGCCAGCTCCCAAGGGGGTGCGGGGACTGAAGCTTTCTTT.

The rearrangement joins TRBV19 to TRBJ1-5, with D unresolved. V was pared by 0 bases and J by 0 bases, with 6 bases between. This CDR3 is 15 amino acids long. The germline gives CDR1 LNHDA, CDR2 SQIVND (reference sequence). CDR3 coding DNA: TGTGCCAGTAGTATAGATGTAATTAGCAATCAGCCCCAGCATTTT. Translating gives CASSIDVISNQPQHF. Based on the CDR3 plus reference TRBV19 and TRBJ1-5, the full variable domain is DGGITQSPKYLFRKEGQNVTLSCEQNLNHDAMYWYRQDPGQGLRLIYYSQIVNDFQKGDIAEGYSVSREKKESFPLTVTSAQKNPTAFYLCASSIDVISNQPQHFGDGTRLSIL.